These 2 T cell receptor beta chains share one sample of origin, sequenced in a study of neoadjuvant anti-PD-1 for oral cavity cancer. TCRdb's copy holds only in-frame clones and misses some; the assay was immunoSEQ multiplex PCR. Of about 14,000 clones in the sample, more than 65% were seen once. The source material was PBMCs, sampled before nivolumab (anti-PD-1) treatment. Receptors were obtained from a person aged 35-80 years with oral cavity squamous cell carcinoma.

DNA of the CDR3: TGCGCCAGCAGCCCGCGGCCGATGAATTCGTACACAGATACGCAGTATTTT. This sequence encodes CASSPRPMNSYTDTQYF. The chain uses TRBV5-1 and TRBJ2-3; D is unclear. Germline CDR1 and CDR2: SGHRS and YFSETQ. This CDR3 is 17 amino acids long. Trimming removed 4 bases from V and 2 bases from J, with 20 bases in between.

This clone has a handful of counts. The rearrangement uses TRBV27 and TRBJ2-7, with D hard to call. The CDR3 loop spans 14 amino acids. Germline CDR1 and CDR2: MNHEY and SMNVEV (reference sequence). The V end lost 6 bases, the J end lost 6 bases, and 18 bases lay between the germline ends. This CDR3 is CASSQWIEGGEQYF. CDR3 DNA sequence: TGTGCCAGCAGCCAGTGGATCGAAGGCGGCGAGCAGTACTTC.